The clone carrying this T cell receptor (beta chain) has just a few counts. The antigen is undetermined. Deletions cut 0 bases from V and 4 bases from J, with 7 bases between. The CDR3 length is 15 residues. The germline CDR1 and CDR2 sequences are MNHEY and SVGEGT. The data stem from a study of T and B cells in COVID-19 patients. Study in general: Recovered patients mostly had mild to moderate COVID-19 managed as outpatients.

Multiplex PCR with BIOMED2 TRB-A/B primer pools amplified TRB rearrangements. MiXCR was run by TCRdb on the multiplex PCR reads, yielding one entry per CDR3 protein. Altogether 14,000 to 15,000 distinct CDR3 sequences are present, around 30% being singletons, with the ten largest covering roughly 1.2%. The study's findings and limits: Exclusive to the recovered cohort were some 2,300 TCR clusters, roughly 34 of them with low generation probability. Patients with COVID-19 reportedly showed strongly skewed T cell receptor beta variable and joining gene usage. Early severe-case samples and blood from mildly ill patients during symptoms were in short supply.

Each TRB amplification used about 220-500 ng of genomic DNA from blood. The genes are TRBV6-2 or TRBV6-3 and TRBJ1-6, with D perhaps matching TRBD1 (6 bases). This sequence was found in a human donor who had recovered from COVID-19. Sequencing used blood. The CDR3 DNA sequence: TGTGCCAGCAGTTACTCGCAGGGGTATAATTCACCCCTCCACTTT. Its protein is CASSYSQGYNSPLHF.